This T cell receptor (beta chain) was profiled in a study of CD4+ T cells in melanoma (dated by TCRdb to between 2021 and 2024). About the study as a whole: Neoantigen-specific CD4+ T cells in human melanoma were investigated in the study.

The donors were melanoma patients. Receptor amplification or capture employed the immunoSEQ multiplex PCR assay. The source is immuneACCESS, and TCRdb retained only in-frame sequences with V and J called. Part of the clones is not carried over; for the studies checked, unresolved V genes explain less than half of this, and the remainder is unexplained. The sample records 120,000 to 150,000 clones, about 90% of which are singletons. The top ten hold approximately 1.5% of the sample. The investigation overall reported the following: Neoantigen-specific CD4+ T cells in melanoma were reported to have a range of differentiation states. Neoantigen-specific CD4+ T cells were reported to be correlated with the function of CD8+ T cells, macrophages and B cells.

This clone was observed a single time. Its antigen remains undetermined. Base quality data are lacking; no much larger clone is found one base away. CDR1 and CDR2 are read off the germline V gene (reference sequence) as MNHNY and SVGAGI. Trimming costs V 6 bases and J 3 bases, and their ends lie 12 bases apart. The CDR3 sequence holds 14 residues, the cysteine and phenylalanine included. Of the read, only the CDR3 DNA is kept; its 42 bases are in frame from base 1. This TCR was sampled from a human donor with melanoma. The V and J segments used are TRBV6-6 and TRBJ1-5, with the D gene too uncertain to name. Here is the DNA: TGTGCCAGCAGCGGACTTTGGCCCAATCAGCCCCAGCATTTT. Its amino acids are CASSGLWPNQPQHF.